The 8 T cell receptor beta chains listed next were all sequenced from one sample in a study of blood T cell repertoires in COVID-19 (dated by TCRdb to the early 2020s). Libraries were constructed by the immunoSEQ multiplex PCR assay. TCRdb stores this immuneACCESS table with in-frame sequences only. Part of the clones is absent; in the studies checked, under half of the shortfall reflects unresolved V genes, and no reason is known for the rest. In this sample the table shows about 320,000 clones, under 95% of which occur a single time. The biggest ten clones account for approximately 2.5% of the sample. Sequenced material: PBMCs or T cells enriched from blood (not recorded which). All receptors come from a man aged 60 to 75 who had recovered from COVID-19.

In this sample, this clone turned up once. J is TRBJ1-6 and V is TRBV9; no definite D call. The germline V gene encodes CDR1 SGDLS and CDR2 YYNGEE. The CDR3 sequence is 14 residues long. The ends were cut back, 2 bases at V and 13 bases at J, with 16 bases in the middle. The CDR3 region is CASSVAPKGVPLHF. The CDR3 DNA is TGTGCCAGCAGCGTCGCTCCCAAGGGAGTTCCCCTCCACTTT.

This clone was recorded once. The chain combines TRBV14 with TRBJ2-4; D is perhaps TRBD1 (5 bases). This CDR3 is built from 18 residues. V was clipped by 1 base and J by 0 bases, with 16 bases between them. The V gene's germline CDR1 is SGHDN and CDR2 FVKESK. CDR3: CASSQGMTVSSAKNIQYF. The DNA of the CDR3 is TGTGCCAGCAGCCAAGGGATGACAGTAAGCTCAGCCAAAAACATTCAGTACTTC.

The rearrangement links TRBV7-2 to TRBJ2-2, with D unclear. V was trimmed by 5 bases and J by 6 bases, leaving 10 bases between them. Germline CDR1 is SGHTA and CDR2 is FQGNSA. The CDR3 consists of 13 residues. CDR3 loop: CASSLGPSGELFF. CDR3 DNA: TGTGCCAGCAGCCTAGGTCCTTCCGGGGAGCTGTTTTTT.

This clone was observed a single time. V gene TRBV2 combines with J gene TRBJ2-4, with TRBD2 identical over 7 bases. The germline V gene encodes CDR1 SNHLY and CDR2 FYNNEI. V shed 9 bases and J 9 bases; nucleotides not matched to a gene: 11. The CDR3 length is 13 residues. The CDR3 bases are TGTGCCAGTGGCGGGAGCCGGCGGGGCATTCAGTACTTC. Residues: CASGGSRRGIQYF.

This clone was observed once. The V call is TRBV5-1, the J call TRBJ2-5, with 7 bases aligning to TRBD2. V gave up 5 bases and J gave up 4 bases; unmatched junction bases: 11. Germline CDR1 and CDR2: SGHRS and YFSETQ. This CDR3 comprises 15 residues. This CDR3 is CASRSQSGVGETQYF. The CDR3 DNA follows: TGCGCCAGCAGAAGTCAGAGCGGGGTGGGAGAGACCCAGTACTTC.

This chain connects TRBV19 to TRBJ2-2, with no clear D. This CDR3 is built from 16 residues. CDR1 LNHDA and CDR2 SQIVND come from the germline V gene (reference sequence). The V end lost 5 bases, the J end lost 2 bases, and 15 bases lay between the germline ends. The CDR3 region is CASSAYPAENTGELFF. CDR3 coding DNA: TGTGCCAGTAGTGCCTACCCCGCGGAAAACACCGGGGAGCTGTTTTTT.

The chain combines TRBV9 with TRBJ1-5, with 9 bases that match TRBD1. V gave up 4 bases and J gave up 6 bases; unmatched junction bases: 5. CDR1 is SGDLS, CDR2 YYNGEE, per germline. There are 14 residues in the CDR3. The CDR3 nucleotides are TGTGCCAGCAGCAAGACAGGGGGGGTTCAGCCCCAGCATTTT. It codes for CASSKTGGVQPQHF. Full variable domain (remainder filled in from reference TRBV9 and TRBJ1-5): DSGVTQTPKHLITATGQRVTLRCSPRSGDLSVYWYQQSLDQGLQFLIQYYNGEERAKGNILERFSAQQFPDLHSELNLSSLELGDSALYFCASSKTGGVQPQHFGDGTRLSIL.

This clone has only a few counts. The gene calls are TRBV7-2 and TRBJ1-4; D gene uncertain. The V gene lost 1 base and the J gene lost 1 base, with 10 bases spanning the gap. Germline V gene data show CDR1 as SGHTA and CDR2 as FQGNSA. CDR3 length equals 16 residues. CDR3 sequence: CASSLGGLLTNEKLFF. CDR3 DNA sequence: TGTGCCAGCAGCTTAGGAGGGTTGTTAACTAATGAAAAACTGTTTTTT.